This T cell receptor (beta chain) was recovered during a study of blood T cell repertoires in COVID-19. This clone was recorded once. Only in-frame clones appear in the TCRdb table, and some are missing; sequencing was by immunoSEQ multiplex PCR. The table lists a few hundred thousand clones, around 89% of them singletons. The sequence was obtained from a woman younger than 30 who had recovered from COVID-19. Sequencing used PBMCs or T cells enriched from blood (not recorded which).

CDR3 region: CASSNDRGPSYNEQFF. In DNA form, the CDR3 reads TGTGCCAGCAGTAACGACAGGGGGCCCAGCTACAATGAGCAGTTCTTC. The chain recombines TRBV6-2 or TRBV6-3 with TRBJ2-1; 10 nucleotides line up with TRBD1. The V segment lost 5 bases and the J segment 3 bases; nucleotides outside the gene matches: 7. The CDR3 spans 16 residues. Germline-derived CDR1 and CDR2 are MNHEY and SVGEGT.